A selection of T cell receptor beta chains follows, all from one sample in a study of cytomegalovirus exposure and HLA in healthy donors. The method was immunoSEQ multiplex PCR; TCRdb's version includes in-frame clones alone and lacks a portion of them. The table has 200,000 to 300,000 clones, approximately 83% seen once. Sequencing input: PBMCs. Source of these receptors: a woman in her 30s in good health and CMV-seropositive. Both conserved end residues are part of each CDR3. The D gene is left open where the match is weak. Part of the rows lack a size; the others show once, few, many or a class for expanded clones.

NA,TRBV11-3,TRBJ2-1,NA,CASSRTGLRNNEQFF,TGTGCCAGCAGCCGAACGGGGTTAAGGAACAATGAGCAGTTCTTC
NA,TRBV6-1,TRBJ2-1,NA,CASALVTNEQFF,TGTGCCAGCGCTTTGGTCACAAATGAGCAGTTCTTC
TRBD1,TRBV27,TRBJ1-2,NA,CASSPRTGWIGGYTF,TGTGCCAGCAGTCCTCGGACAGGGTGGATAGGGGGCTACACCTTC
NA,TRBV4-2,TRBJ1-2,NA,CASSQDYELYGYTF,TGTGCCAGCAGCCAAGATTATGAACTCTATGGCTACACCTTC
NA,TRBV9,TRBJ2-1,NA,CASSAGINNEQFF,TGTGCCAGCAGCGCAGGGATCAACAATGAGCAGTTCTTC
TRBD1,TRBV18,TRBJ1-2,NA,CASSPTGGGGYTF,TGTGCCAGCTCACCGACAGGGGGTGGTGGCTACACCTTC
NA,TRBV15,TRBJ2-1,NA,CATSRLTGSGRDEQFF,TGTGCCACCAGCAGATTAACAGGGTCGGGACGGGATGAGCAGTTCTTC
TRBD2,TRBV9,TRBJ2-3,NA,CASSVVVSSGSDQDTQYF,TGTGCCAGCAGCGTAGTGGTGTCTAGCGGGAGTGATCAAGATACGCAGTATTTT
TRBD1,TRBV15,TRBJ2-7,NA,CATSRVRQGTYEQYF,TGTGCCACCAGCAGAGTTCGACAGGGTACCTACGAGCAGTACTTC
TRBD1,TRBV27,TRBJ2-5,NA,CASSSQGAIETQYF,TGTGCCAGCAGTTCCCAGGGGGCGATTGAGACCCAGTACTTC
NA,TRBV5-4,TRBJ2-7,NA,CASGRKQGPYEQYF,TGTGCCAGCGGAAGAAAACAGGGTCCGTACGAGCAGTACTTC
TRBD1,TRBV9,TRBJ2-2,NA,CASSVGAGGASGELFF,TGTGCCAGCAGCGTAGGGGCAGGGGGCGCGTCCGGGGAGCTGTTTTTT
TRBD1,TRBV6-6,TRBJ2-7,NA,CASSSTTGGNYEQYF,TGTGCCAGCAGTTCGACGACAGGGGGCAACTACGAGCAGTACTTC
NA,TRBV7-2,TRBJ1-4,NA,CASAGGLREKLFF,TGTGCCAGCGCGGGAGGACTTAGAGAAAAACTGTTTTTT
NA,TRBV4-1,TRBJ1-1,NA,CASALDPGGYTEAFF,TGCGCCAGCGCACTTGACCCGGGGGGCTACACTGAAGCTTTCTTT
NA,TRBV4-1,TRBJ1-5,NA,CASSQDPLRQPQHF,TGCGCCAGCAGCCAAGACCCCTTGAGGCAGCCCCAGCATTTT
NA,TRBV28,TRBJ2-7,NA,CASSLNGQSYEQYF,TGTGCCAGCAGTTTAAACGGACAGTCCTACGAGCAGTACTTC
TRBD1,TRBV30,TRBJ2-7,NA,CAWRLGTGTYEQYF,TGTGCCTGGAGACTGGGGACAGGGACCTACGAGCAGTACTTC
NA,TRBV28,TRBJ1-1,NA,CASKPGGVGNTEAFF,TGTGCCAGCAAGCCCGGGGGGGTGGGGAACACTGAAGCTTTCTTT
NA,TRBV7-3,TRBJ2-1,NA,CASSLGTSLYEQFF,TGTGCCAGCAGCTTAGGTACTAGCCTGTATGAGCAGTTCTTC
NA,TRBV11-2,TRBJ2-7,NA,CASSPGLQQYF,TGTGCCAGCAGCCCTGGACTCCAGCAGTACTTC
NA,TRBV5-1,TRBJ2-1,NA,CASSLEASYNEQFF,TGCGCCAGCAGCTTGGAGGCTAGCTACAATGAGCAGTTCTTC
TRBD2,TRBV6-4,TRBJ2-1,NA,CASSMGLAGGGYNEQFF,TGTGCCAGCAGTATGGGACTAGCGGGAGGAGGCTACAATGAGCAGTTCTTC
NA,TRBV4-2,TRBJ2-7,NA,CASSQSIREQYF,TGTGCCAGCAGCCAATCTATACGGGAGCAGTACTTC
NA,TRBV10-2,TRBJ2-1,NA,CASSTTSYNEQFF,TGCGCCAGCAGTACCACTAGCTACAATGAGCAGTTCTTC
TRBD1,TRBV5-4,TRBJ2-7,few,CASSSDRGREQYF,TGTGCCAGCAGCTCCGACAGGGGGCGCGAGCAGTACTTC
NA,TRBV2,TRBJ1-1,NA,CASSQGLNTEAFF,TGTGCCAGCAGTCAGGGGTTGAACACTGAAGCTTTCTTT
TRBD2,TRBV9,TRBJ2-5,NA,CASSGTSGRAGETQYF,TGTGCCAGCAGCGGGACTAGCGGGAGGGCCGGGGAGACCCAGTACTTC
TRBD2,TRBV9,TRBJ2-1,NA,CASSPGTSGFYNEQFF,TGTGCCAGCAGCCCTGGGACTAGCGGGTTCTACAATGAGCAGTTCTTC
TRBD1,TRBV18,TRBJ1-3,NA,CASSQGVPGTGNGNTIYF,TGTGCCAGCTCACAGGGAGTTCCCGGGACAGGGAATGGAAACACCATATATTTT
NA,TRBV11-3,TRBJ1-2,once,CASSSSRERSGYTF,TGTGCCAGCAGCTCCTCACGGGAGCGGAGTGGCTACACCTTC
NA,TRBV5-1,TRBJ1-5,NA,CASSLQGWEPQHF,TGCGCCAGCAGTTTACAGGGTTGGGAGCCCCAGCATTTT
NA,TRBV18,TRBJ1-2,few,CASSPRDTNYGYTF,TGTGCCAGCTCACCACGGGACACAAACTATGGCTACACCTTC
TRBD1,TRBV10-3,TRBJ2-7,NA,CAISESTGNHEKYF,TGTGCCATCAGTGAGTCGACAGGGAACCACGAGAAGTACTTC
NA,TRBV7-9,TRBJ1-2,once,CASSLRGEGVSVGYTF,TGTGCCAGCAGCTTACGGGGAGAGGGGGTTTCGGTCGGCTACACCTTC
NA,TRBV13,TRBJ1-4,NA,CASSFGGAPTNEKLFF,TGTGCCAGCAGCTTCGGAGGGGCCCCAACTAATGAAAAACTGTTTTTT
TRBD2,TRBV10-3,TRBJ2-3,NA,CAISPSTSGETQYF,TGTGCCATCAGTCCGTCAACTAGCGGGGAAACGCAGTATTTT
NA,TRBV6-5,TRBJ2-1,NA,CASSLQETLYNEQFF,TGTGCCAGCAGTTTACAGGAAACTCTATACAATGAGCAGTTCTTC
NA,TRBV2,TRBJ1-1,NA,CASGGEAGTEAFF,TGTGCCAGCGGTGGGGAGGCTGGCACTGAAGCTTTCTTT
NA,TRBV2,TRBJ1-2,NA,CASSLTITVSNYGYTF,TGTGCCAGCAGCTTGACGATAACAGTATCTAACTATGGCTACACCTTC
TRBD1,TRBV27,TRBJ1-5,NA,CASRVSGGLINSNQPQHF,TGTGCCAGCAGGGTTTCAGGGGGCTTGATTAATAGCAATCAGCCCCAGCATTTT
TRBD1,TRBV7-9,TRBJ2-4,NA,CASSSQDRGGKNIQYF,TGTGCCAGCAGCTCCCAGGACAGGGGTGGAAAAAACATTCAGTACTTC
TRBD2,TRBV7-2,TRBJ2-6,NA,CASSYRTGRAGANVLTF,TGTGCCAGCAGCTACCGGACGGGGAGGGCTGGGGCCAACGTCCTGACTTTC
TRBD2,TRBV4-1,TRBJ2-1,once,CASSQVAGGYNEQFF,TGCGCCAGCAGCCAAGTAGCGGGAGGCTACAATGAGCAGTTCTTC
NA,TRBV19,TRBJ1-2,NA,CASSIDGRVPNYGYTF,TGTGCCAGTAGTATAGACGGTCGTGTACCGAACTATGGCTACACCTTC